The text below deals with one TCR beta chain. This sample was taken from a study of T cells in Graves' hyperthyroidism and ophthalmopathy. Orbital computed tomography, thyroid ultrasound, serum thyroxine and TRAb, and clinical symptoms together informed the diagnoses. The authors obtained PBMCs from 10 ml of fresh peripheral blood. Amplified TCR beta CDR3 regions derived from RNA transcripts. Initially, a first-round RT-PCR of the TCR CDR3 employed the HTBI primer set. TCRdb re-analysed the multiplex PCR reads in MiXCR, keeping a single row per CDR3 protein. The sample lists under 550,000 distinct CDR3 sequences; about 20% were seen once. The germline gives CDR1 MDHEN, CDR2 SYDVKM. Unmatched junction bases numbered 15, after V lost 5 bases and J lost 11 bases. The CDR3 is 16 amino acids.

This TCR was sampled from a man aged 35 to 55 with Graves' ophthalmopathy. The chain uses TRBV28 and TRBJ1-5; the match to TRBD1 covers 10 bases. Source material: blood. The CDR3 loop reads CASSIEGQGVDVAQHF. CDR3 in DNA: TGTGCCAGCAGTATCGAAGGACAGGGGGTGGATGTGGCCCAGCATTTT.